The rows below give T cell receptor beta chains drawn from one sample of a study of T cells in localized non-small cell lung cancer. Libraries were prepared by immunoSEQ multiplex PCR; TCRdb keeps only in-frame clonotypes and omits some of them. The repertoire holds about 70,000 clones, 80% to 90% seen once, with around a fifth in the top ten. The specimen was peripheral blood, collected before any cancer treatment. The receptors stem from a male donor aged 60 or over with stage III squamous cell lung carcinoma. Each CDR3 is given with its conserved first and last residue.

CDR3aa: CASSLTDSISGNTIYF; len: 16; j_gene: TRBJ1-3; v_gene: TRBV7-6
CDR3aa: CASSDDRGSLNTEAFF; len: 16; j_gene: TRBJ1-1; v_gene: TRBV6-1
CDR3aa: CSVVEGRGSTEAFF; len: 14; j_gene: TRBJ1-1; v_gene: TRBV29-1
CDR3aa: CASSDTDGHSYNEQFF; len: 16; j_gene: TRBJ2-1; v_gene: TRBV10-1
CDR3aa: CASSSSGSRGETQYF; len: 15; j_gene: TRBJ2-5; v_gene: TRBV13
CDR3aa: CASSFVRGGQFF; len: 12; j_gene: TRBJ2-1; v_gene: TRBV5-6
CDR3aa: CASTQQGRGNTIYF; len: 14; j_gene: TRBJ1-3; v_gene: TRBV5-4
CDR3aa: CASSLITRSNYGYTF; len: 15; j_gene: TRBJ1-2; v_gene: TRBV13
CDR3aa: CASSRTGVSTGELFF; len: 15; j_gene: TRBJ2-2; v_gene: TRBV7-9
CDR3aa: CASSLGMFNEKLFF; len: 14; j_gene: TRBJ1-4; v_gene: TRBV5-1
CDR3aa: CASSLEGVDGYTF; len: 13; j_gene: TRBJ1-2; v_gene: TRBV5-1
CDR3aa: CAGGTANNSPLHF; len: 13; j_gene: TRBJ1-6; v_gene: TRBV6-1
CDR3aa: CASSLSTGRYGYTF; len: 14; j_gene: TRBJ1-2; v_gene: TRBV19
CDR3aa: CAISDAVSSYNSPLHF; len: 16; j_gene: TRBJ1-6; v_gene: TRBV10-3
CDR3aa: CASKGGAGSSYNEQFF; len: 16; j_gene: TRBJ2-1; v_gene: TRBV19
CDR3aa: CAWSVIGANVLTF; len: 13; j_gene: TRBJ2-6; v_gene: TRBV30
CDR3aa: CASVLGLQSSYNSPLHF; len: 17; j_gene: TRBJ1-6; v_gene: TRBV2
CDR3aa: CASLTWGGTEAFF; len: 13; j_gene: TRBJ1-1; v_gene: TRBV27
CDR3aa: CASSYSRDYPNEQFF; len: 15; j_gene: TRBJ2-1; v_gene: TRBV6-5
CDR3aa: CASSPAAGQVNRGAFF; len: 16; j_gene: TRBJ1-1; v_gene: TRBV7-2
CDR3aa: CASRGTGASGNTIYF; len: 15; j_gene: TRBJ1-3; v_gene: TRBV28
CDR3aa: CASSIIQGSGINYGYTF; len: 17; j_gene: TRBJ1-2; v_gene: TRBV19
CDR3aa: CASSSGLAGSTSTDTQYF; len: 18; j_gene: TRBJ2-3; v_gene: TRBV7-7
CDR3aa: CASSEQPLPANTGELFF; len: 17; j_gene: TRBJ2-2; v_gene: TRBV6-1
CDR3aa: CASSKRETARETQYF; len: 15; j_gene: TRBJ2-5; v_gene: TRBV21-1
CDR3aa: CAWSVQSLADRVQPQHF; len: 17; j_gene: TRBJ1-5; v_gene: TRBV30
CDR3aa: CASRFSDNTEAFF; len: 13; j_gene: TRBJ1-1; v_gene: TRBV5-1
CDR3aa: CASSTQGIHNEQFF; len: 14; j_gene: TRBJ2-1; v_gene: TRBV19
CDR3aa: CASKIGRSYNEQFF; len: 14; j_gene: TRBJ2-1; v_gene: TRBV19
CDR3aa: CASSYGGQWQYF; len: 12; j_gene: TRBJ2-7; v_gene: TRBV6-6
CDR3aa: CASSVQASSYNEQFF; len: 15; j_gene: TRBJ2-1; v_gene: TRBV9
CDR3aa: CASSLLRGGRTDTQYF; len: 16; j_gene: TRBJ2-3; v_gene: TRBV28
CDR3aa: CASSLASSYNEQFF; len: 14; j_gene: TRBJ2-1; v_gene: TRBV5-1
CDR3aa: CASSVAGGPKQYF; len: 13; j_gene: TRBJ2-7; v_gene: TRBV7-9
CDR3aa: CASSRDRGERETQYF; len: 15; j_gene: TRBJ2-5; v_gene: TRBV7-7
CDR3aa: CASSLGAGQATLAKNIQYF; len: 19; j_gene: TRBJ2-4; v_gene: TRBV11-3
CDR3aa: CASSEARRGTYTDTQYF; len: 17; j_gene: TRBJ2-3; v_gene: TRBV2
CDR3aa: CASNQKLNTGELFF; len: 14; j_gene: TRBJ2-2; v_gene: TRBV14
CDR3aa: CASSLRALAVNEQFF; len: 15; j_gene: TRBJ2-1; v_gene: TRBV9
CDR3aa: CATSRDDWTEETQYF; len: 15; j_gene: TRBJ2-5; v_gene: TRBV15
CDR3aa: CASSLGRTRNTIYF; len: 14; j_gene: TRBJ1-3; v_gene: TRBV11-2
CDR3aa: CASSQDRGQSYGYTF; len: 15; j_gene: TRBJ1-2; v_gene: TRBV4-3